The subject of this entry is one T cell receptor beta chain. At one of its ends the junction is not consistent with the germline gene, which may arise from a read error. This entry comes from a study of beta chain features in type 1 diabetes. Turning to the study itself: Age, gender and cell yields were alike across patients and healthy donors.

The study reverse transcribed the entire isolated RNA, so it sequenced expressed TCRB transcripts. Clones were sequenced by immunoSEQ multiplex PCR, and TCRdb holds only the in-frame ones, with some missing. Among fewer than 350,000 clones listed, about 20% were seen once. One heparinised draw, averaging roughly 110 mL, was taken per donor. Naive, central memory, regulatory and stem cell-like memory cells within the CD4+ compartment were sorted using CD45RO/CCR7/CD25/CD127/CD95/CD27. The source is a woman between 18 and 29 years old in good health. Sequenced sample: naive CD4+ T cells from blood.

CDR3 region: CASSLLGLAGEETQYF. CDR3 coding DNA: TGTGCTAGCAGCTTATTGGGACTAGCGGGAGAAGAGACCCAGTACTTC. This rearrangement joins TRBV7-7 to TRBJ2-5; TRBD2 matches at 14 bases. The CDR3 has 16 amino acids. Germline-derived CDR1 and CDR2 are SSHAT and FNYEAQ (reference sequence).